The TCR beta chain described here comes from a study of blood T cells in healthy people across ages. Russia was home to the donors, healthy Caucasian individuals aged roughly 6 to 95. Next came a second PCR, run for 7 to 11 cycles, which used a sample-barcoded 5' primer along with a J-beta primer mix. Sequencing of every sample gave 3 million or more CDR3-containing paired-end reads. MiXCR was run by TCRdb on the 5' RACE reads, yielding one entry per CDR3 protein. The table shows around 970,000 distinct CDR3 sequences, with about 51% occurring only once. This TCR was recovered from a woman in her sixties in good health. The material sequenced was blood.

CDR3 sequence reads: CASSLGSAGVEAFF. CDR3 in DNA: TGTGCCAGCAGCTTAGGATCGGCCGGCGTAGAAGCTTTCTTT. The V call is TRBV7-9, the J call TRBJ1-1, with D uncertain. The germline gives CDR1 SEHNR, CDR2 FQNEAQ (reference sequence). V gave up 1 base and J gave up 8 bases, with 14 bases separating them. The CDR3 is 14 residues long.